The 24 T cell receptor beta chains below all came from one sample that was sequenced in a study of early T cells in non-severe SARS-CoV-2 infection. TCRdb independently ran MiXCR on the 5' RACE reads; one entry per CDR3 protein. The profile covers about 55,000 distinct CDR3 sequences, with under 7.5% appearing a single time and roughly 5% taken by the ten largest. The sequences come from whole blood, collected at baseline. The receptors derive from an adult who was a healthcare worker with PCR-confirmed SARS-CoV-2 infection or an uninfected control (not recorded which).

This clonotype was detected ten times or more. The chain links TRBV29-1 to TRBJ2-3; D perhaps matches TRBD2 (6 bases). This CDR3 spans 13 amino acids. The ends were cut back, 4 bases at V and 10 bases at J, with 18 bases in the middle. Germline V gene sequence: CDR1 SQVTM, CDR2 ANQGSEA. The CDR3 DNA reads TGCAGCGTTGGAAGTGGGGAGGACGGCTCGCAGTATTTT. Protein: CSVGSGEDGSQYF.

This chain connects TRBV27 to TRBJ1-2; 8 bases fit TRBD1. Trimming at V came to 6 bases and at J to 5 bases, leaving 8 bases not matched to a gene. Germline V CDR1 and CDR2: MNHEY, SMNVEV (reference sequence). The CDR3 extends over 14 amino acids. CDR3 amino acids: CASRAGTGGYGYTF. The CDR3 DNA sequence: TGTGCCAGCAGGGCCGGCACAGGGGGATATGGCTACACCTTC.

A remark on this clonotype: A much larger clone lies a single base off, so this may be a read error. The V and J genes are TRBV3-1 and TRBJ2-3; D uncertain. Germline V gene data show CDR1 as LGHDT and CDR2 as YNNKEL (reference sequence). The CDR3 loop spans 12 amino acids. Here the CDR3 reads CAGSQEEDTQYF. Here the CDR3 DNA reads TGTGCCGGCAGCCAAGAAGAGGATACGCAGTATTTT.

This clonotype was counted at least ten times. The V gene is TRBV5-1, the J gene TRBJ1-1, with TRBD1 as a possible D gene (5 bases). The V gene's germline CDR1 is SGHRS and CDR2 YFSETQ. This CDR3 spans 14 amino acids. V dropped 4 bases and J dropped 1 base, with 11 bases sitting between them. The CDR3 loop reads CASSMGPGNTEAFF. CDR3 DNA sequence: TGCGCCAGCAGCATGGGACCCGGGAACACTGAAGCTTTCTTT.

This clonotype was seen ten or more times. The chain uses TRBV19 and TRBJ2-7; no firm D call. This CDR3 is 16 amino acids long. CDR1 is LNHDA and CDR2 is SQIVND in the germline V gene (reference sequence). The V end was cut by 0 bases, the J end by 2 bases, with 14 bases between. CDR3 sequence reads: CASSIEGHALAYEQYF. The CDR3, as DNA: TGTGCCAGTAGTATAGAGGGCCACGCATTAGCCTACGAGCAGTACTTC.

The V call is TRBV7-2, the J call TRBJ2-1, with D possibly being TRBD2 (7 bases). This CDR3 contains 19 residues. Trimming left V 0 bases short and J 8 bases short, with 26 bases between. Looked up from germline, CDR1 is SGHTA and CDR2 is FQGNSA. The CDR3 spells CASSLALDSAGEHSDEQFF. The DNA for the CDR3 is TGTGCCAGCAGCTTAGCGCTGGACAGCGCGGGAGAGCACAGCGATGAGCAGTTCTTC.

This clonotype has at least ten counts. The chain joins TRBV11-2 to TRBJ1-1; 9 bases line up with TRBD1. CDR3 length equals 15 residues. Trimming removed 4 bases from V and 0 bases from J; junction bases left unmatched: 3. The V gene's germline CDR1 is SGHAT and CDR2 FQNNGV. The CDR3 DNA reads TGTGCCAGCAGCTCCCGACAGGGGGTGAACACTGAAGCTTTCTTT. Residues: CASSSRQGVNTEAFF.

The chain joins TRBV19 to TRBJ1-5; weak D call: TRBD1 (6 bases). The CDR3 totals 15 residues. Germline CDR1 and CDR2: LNHDA and SQIVND (reference sequence). V was cut by 6 bases and J by 0 bases, with 12 bases left in between. The CDR3 spells CASRRDINSNQPQHF. DNA of the CDR3: TGTGCCAGTAGAAGGGACATTAATAGCAATCAGCCCCAGCATTTT.

With respect to this clonotype: One junction end does not reproduce the germline sequence, and a read error may be involved. CDR3 region: CARVLSDRPTQAFF. CDR3 nucleotide sequence: TGTGCCCGGGTTCTTTCGGACAGGCCCACTCAAGCTTTCTTT. This sequence joins TRBV6-1 and TRBJ1-1, with TRBD1 matching over 7 bases. The CDR3 totals 14 residues. Germline CDR1 MNHNS, CDR2 SASEGT.

Of note for this clonotype: One junction end disagrees with the germline gene, perhaps due to a read error. V and J are TRBV6-2 or TRBV6-3 and TRBJ1-2, with D hard to call. The CDR3 loop spans 13 amino acids. CDR1 MNHEY and CDR2 SVGEGT come from the germline V gene. DNA for the CDR3: TGTGTCAGCAGAAAGGACGGCCTCTATGGCTACACCTTC. It is translated as CVSRKDGLYGYTF.

This clonotype has a count of ten or more. The chain combines TRBV28 with TRBJ1-5; D is uncertain. In germline, CDR1 is MDHEN, CDR2 SYDVKM. CDR3 length equals 14 residues. V lost 2 bases and J 3 bases, leaving 8 bases between the germline ends. In DNA, the CDR3 is TGTGCCAGCAGTTTAGGGAGGCTCAATCAGCCCCAGCATTTT. Protein product: CASSLGRLNQPQHF.

The sample holds many counts of this clonotype. The chain has TRBV6-5 and TRBJ1-2; TRBD1 is a possible D gene (5 bases). V was pared by 3 bases and J by 2 bases, with 13 bases between. Germline CDR1 MNHEY, CDR2 SVGAGI. This CDR3 has 15 residues. CDR3 DNA: TGTGCCAGCAGTTATGGAGAGGGACGGAACTATGGCTACACCTTC. This gives the protein CASSYGEGRNYGYTF.

Ten or more counts support this clonotype. The chain uses TRBV5-5 and TRBJ1-6; D not certain. The length of the CDR3 is 13 residues. Germline V lookup: CDR1 SGHKS, CDR2 YYEKEE (reference sequence). Between the trimmed V and J ends, which lost 2 bases and 5 bases, there was a span of 5 bases. In nucleotides, the CDR3 is TGTGCCAGCAGCTTCGGGGATAATTCACCCCTCCACTTT. Residues: CASSFGDNSPLHF.

This clonotype showed up many times. The chain recombines TRBV20-1 with TRBJ2-7, with D perhaps given as TRBD1 or TRBD2 (5 bases each). Germline lookup yields CDR1 DFQATT and CDR2 SNEGSKA (reference sequence). This CDR3 spans 19 amino acids. Deletions cut 0 bases from V and 11 bases from J, with 35 bases between. CDR3 amino acids: CSARDPRELKGLQAGFEYF. CDR3 DNA: TGCAGTGCTAGAGACCCCAGGGAGCTCAAAGGCCTACAAGCAGGATTTGAGTACTTC.

This rearrangement joins TRBV5-1 to TRBJ2-3; 7 positions match TRBD1. The V gene end was trimmed by 0 bases and the J gene end by 1 base; junction bases not matched to a gene: 14. The CDR3 loop spans 19 amino acids. Germline V lookup: CDR1 SGHRS, CDR2 YFSETQ. CDR3 bases: TGCGCCAGCAGCTTGGAAATAGGGGGCTCGGGTGATGGCACAGATACGCAGTATTTT. Translated: CASSLEIGGSGDGTDTQYF.

About this clonotype: Its ends do not fully match the called genes, so a read error is possible. V is TRBV14 and J is TRBJ2-3; D gene ambiguous. The CDR3 is 15 residues long. CDR1 SGHDN and CDR2 FVKESK come from the germline V gene. Here the CDR3 reads CTSSQDDGPGDTQYF. DNA for the CDR3: TGTACCAGCAGTCAAGACGATGGGCCCGGGGATACGCAGTATTTT.

This clonotype was seen ten or more times. CDR3 region: CASSHTPTGDGYTF. In DNA, the CDR3 is TGTGCCAGCAGCCATACGCCGACAGGGGATGGCTACACCTTC. The rearrangement uses TRBV14 and TRBJ1-2, with TRBD1 matching over 8 bases. CDR3 length equals 14 residues. Trimming removed 3 bases from V and 6 bases from J; junction bases left unmatched: 6. CDR1 is SGHDN, CDR2 FVKESK, per germline.

V is TRBV10-2 and J is TRBJ2-1; maybe TRBD1 (6 bases). The germline gives CDR1 WSHSY, CDR2 SAAADI. This CDR3 is built from 12 residues. V shed 11 bases and J shed 6 bases, with 14 bases lying between them. The CDR3: CACTDSLNEQFF. The CDR3 nucleotides are TGCGCCTGCACGGACAGTCTCAATGAGCAGTTCTTC.

At least ten counts were recorded for this clonotype. The chain carries TRBV9 and TRBJ1-2; D gene ambiguous. This CDR3 contains 14 residues. V lost 1 base and J 2 bases, leaving 9 bases between the germline ends. CDR1 is SGDLS and CDR2 is YYNGEE in the germline V gene. CDR3 amino acids: CASSVHAENYGYTF. For the CDR3, the DNA is TGTGCCAGCAGCGTACACGCTGAAAACTATGGCTACACCTTC.

This clonotype appeared a few times. The chain employs TRBV28 and TRBJ2-1, with 7 bases matching TRBD2. V shed 3 bases and J 8 bases; nucleotides not matched to a gene: 4. Germline V lookup: CDR1 MDHEN, CDR2 SYDVKM. The CDR3 sequence is 13 residues long. The CDR3 DNA is TGTGCCAGCAGTTTCGCGGGGGACGATGAGCAGTTCTTC. This translates into CASSFAGDDEQFF.

The chain carries TRBV5-4 and TRBJ2-1, with D possibly TRBD1 on 6 matching bases. This CDR3 spans 13 amino acids. Germline assignment: CDR1 SGHNT and CDR2 YYREEE (reference sequence). With 4 bases removed from V and 4 bases from J, the gap between germline ends came to 9 bases. Here the CDR3 reads CASSRDIYNEQFF. The DNA for the CDR3 is TGTGCCAGCAGCAGGGACATATACAATGAGCAGTTCTTC.

The chain employs TRBV24-1 and TRBJ2-1; 10 nucleotides agree with TRBD1. The CDR3 spans 15 residues. V was pared by 3 bases and J by 5 bases, with 3 bases of the junction left unmatched. Germline assignment: CDR1 KGHDR and CDR2 SFDVKD. The CDR3 is CATSDRQGANNEQFF. CDR3 nucleotide sequence: TGTGCCACCAGTGATAGACAGGGGGCCAACAATGAGCAGTTCTTC.

Ten or more counts support this clonotype. The CDR3 DNA reads as TGTGCCAGCTCACCAACGGACCTCAAGGCCCTCTACGAGCAGTACTTC. Translation gives CASSPTDLKALYEQYF. This sequence joins TRBV18 and TRBJ2-7, with D unclear. Trimming left V 2 bases short and J 3 bases short, with 17 bases between. This CDR3 region has 16 residues. CDR1 KGHSH and CDR2 LQKENI come from the germline V gene.

This clonotype occurred many times. The chain joins TRBV9 to TRBJ2-3, with D perhaps TRBD1 (5 bases). The CDR3 contains 15 residues. CDR1 SGDLS and CDR2 YYNGEE come from the germline V gene. V lost 0 bases and J lost 2, with 10 bases in between. The CDR3 loop is CASSVGVGATDTQYF. In DNA form, the CDR3 reads TGTGCCAGCAGCGTAGGCGTTGGGGCCACAGATACGCAGTATTTT.